These T cell receptor beta chains were read from a single sample in a study of blood T cell repertoires in COVID-19. Data came from immunoSEQ multiplex PCR; TCRdb stores just in-frame clones and leaves some out. This table holds about 230,000 clones, about nine tenths found once. The specimen was peripheral blood. These receptors originate from a woman in her sixties with acute or convalescent COVID-19. Each CDR3 is given with its conserved first and last residue. The D gene is left open where the match is weak. Part of the rows lack a size; the others show once, few, many or a class for expanded clones.

J,size,V,D,CDR3,DNA
TRBJ2-5,few,TRBV18,.,CARSPKRLGETQYF,TGTGCCAGGTCTCCTAAGCGGCTAGGGGAGACCCAGTACTTC
TRBJ2-3,.,TRBV18,TRBD2,CASSPLAGMTDTQYF,TGTGCCAGCTCACCCCTAGCGGGGATGACAGATACGCAGTATTTT
TRBJ2-3,.,TRBV6-1,.,CASSESRRGRTDTQYF,TGTGCCAGCAGTGAATCTCGACGGGGTCGCACAGATACGCAGTATTTT
TRBJ1-3,.,TRBV30,.,CAWSAQGTGNTIYF,TGTGCCTGGAGTGCTCAGGGGACGGGTAACACCATATATTTT
TRBJ2-1,.,TRBV21-1,.,CASSILERGSYNEQFF,TGTGCCAGCAGCATATTAGAGCGGGGCTCCTACAATGAGCAGTTCTTC
TRBJ2-1,.,TRBV11-2,TRBD2,CASSSRSGSDNEQFF,TGTGCCAGCAGCTCGAGGAGCGGGAGCGACAATGAGCAGTTCTTC
TRBJ2-1,.,TRBV7-2,TRBD2,CASSLGVAGGLSYPFF,TGTGCCAGCAGCTTAGGAGTCGCGGGAGGTCTAAGTTATCCGTTCTTC
TRBJ1-2,.,TRBV5-1,.,CASLEAPTTSSGYTF,TGCGCCAGCCTTGAAGCCCCCACGACTTCTAGTGGCTACACCTTC
TRBJ1-2,once,TRBV29-1,.,CSARQREANYGYTF,TGCAGCGCCCGACAGCGAGAAGCTAACTATGGCTACACCTTC
TRBJ1-2,.,TRBV3-1/TRBV3-2,TRBD1,CASSQDRAGGSGYTF,TGTGCCAGCAGCCAAGATCGAGCAGGGGGAAGCGGCTACACCTTC
TRBJ2-1,.,TRBV27,TRBD2,CASSQIGLAGGRRGEQFF,TGTGCCAGCAGCCAGATCGGACTAGCGGGGGGGCGGAGAGGCGAGCAGTTCTTC
TRBJ2-2,.,TRBV2,.,CASRRQDAARGGELFF,TGTGCCAGCAGGAGACAGGATGCAGCGAGGGGCGGGGAGCTGTTTTTT
TRBJ1-5,once,TRBV7-9,TRBD1,CASSSTGRNQPQHF,TGTGCCAGCAGCTCGACAGGGAGGAATCAGCCCCAGCATTTT
TRBJ2-2,.,TRBV19,.,CASRTAFNTGELFF,TGTGCCAGTCGGACAGCATTCAACACCGGGGAGCTGTTTTTT
TRBJ2-1,.,TRBV24-1,.,CATSDSSGNYNEQFF,TGTGCCACCAGTGACAGTAGCGGAAATTACAATGAGCAGTTCTTC
TRBJ2-5,.,TRBV7-3,TRBD2,CASSPQRGGRETQYF,TGTGCCAGCAGCCCCCAGCGGGGGGGCCGGGAGACCCAGTACTTC
TRBJ2-1,.,TRBV7-2,TRBD1,CASSPDRGSNEQFF,TGTGCCAGCAGCCCGGACAGGGGCTCTAATGAGCAGTTCTTC
TRBJ2-7,.,TRBV6-1,.,CASSEVSRGARVEQYF,TGTGCCAGCAGTGAAGTGAGCCGGGGGGCGCGCGTCGAGCAGTACTTC
TRBJ2-7,.,TRBV5-1,TRBD2,CASSLGALAGVTEQYF,TGCGCCAGCAGCTTGGGGGCCTTAGCGGGAGTAACCGAGCAGTACTTC
TRBJ2-3,.,TRBV10-3,TRBD1,CATVDRGLTDTQYF,TGTGCCACCGTTGACAGGGGGCTTACAGATACGCAGTATTTT
TRBJ1-1,.,TRBV7-3,TRBD1,CASSTGARDTEAFF,TGTGCCAGCAGCACAGGGGCTAGGGACACTGAAGCTTTCTTT
TRBJ1-1,.,TRBV5-1,.,CASSLLPGVNTEAFF,TGCGCCAGCAGCTTGTTACCAGGCGTGAACACTGAAGCTTTCTTT
TRBJ2-7,.,TRBV4-1,TRBD1,CASSQATGTYEQYF,TGCGCCAGCAGCCAAGCGACAGGGACCTACGAGCAGTACTTC
TRBJ1-6,.,TRBV10-3,.,CAISDVFSPLHF,TGTGCCATCAGTGATGTCTTTTCACCCCTCCACTTT
TRBJ2-3,.,TRBV6-5,.,CASSYSLGKGEDTQYF,TGTGCCAGCAGTTACTCCCTAGGGAAGGGGGAAGATACGCAGTATTTT
TRBJ1-4,.,TRBV28,TRBD1,CASIPGTATNEKLFF,TGTGCCAGCATTCCAGGGACAGCTACTAATGAAAAACTGTTTTTT
TRBJ2-7,.,TRBV5-1,.,CASSLGSFPEQYF,TGCGCCAGCAGCTTGGGCAGTTTCCCCGAGCAGTACTTC
TRBJ1-6,.,TRBV2,.,CASSEREATTLHF,TGTGCCAGCAGTGAAAGAGAGGCCACAACCCTCCACTTT
TRBJ2-2,.,TRBV6-6,.,CASSRNKQGSGTGELFF,TGTGCCAGCAGCCGAAATAAACAGGGATCTGGCACCGGGGAGCTGTTTTTT
TRBJ1-2,.,TRBV6-5,TRBD1,CASSMDRGSDGYTF,TGTGCCAGCAGTATGGACAGGGGGAGTGACGGCTACACCTTC
TRBJ2-1,.,TRBV27,.,CASSSPGGTYNEQFF,TGTGCCAGCAGTTCCCCTGGCGGGACCTACAATGAGCAGTTCTTC
TRBJ2-3,.,TRBV29-1,TRBD1,CSVVGTGVTDTQYF,TGCAGCGTTGTGGGGACAGGGGTGACAGATACGCAGTATTTT
TRBJ1-6,.,TRBV27,TRBD1,CASSAPGQINSPLHF,TGTGCCAGCAGTGCCCCGGGACAGATTAATTCACCCCTCCACTTT
TRBJ1-2,.,TRBV6-5,.,CASSPRQENYGYTF,TGTGCCAGCAGTCCCCGACAGGAAAACTATGGCTACACCTTC
TRBJ2-7,.,TRBV18,TRBD2,CASSPGVPGGHEQYF,TGTGCCAGCTCACCTGGAGTACCGGGGGGACACGAGCAGTACTTC
TRBJ2-3,.,TRBV30,.,CAWSDQLDTQYF,TGTGCCTGGAGTGATCAGTTGGATACGCAGTATTTT
TRBJ1-6,.,TRBV3-1/TRBV3-2,.,CASSQGGNNSPLHF,TGTGCCAGCAGCCAAGGAGGGAATAATTCACCCCTCCACTTT
TRBJ2-1,.,TRBV4-2,TRBD2,CASSQDSSGGDNEQFF,TGTGCCAGCAGCCAAGACTCTAGCGGGGGGGACAATGAGCAGTTCTTC
TRBJ2-1,.,TRBV18,TRBD2,CASSPVGGSEQFF,TGTGCCAGCTCACCCGTGGGGGGGAGTGAGCAGTTCTTC
TRBJ2-2,.,TRBV19,TRBD1,CASSPRGGQGSGELFF,TGTGCCAGTAGCCCAAGAGGGGGCCAGGGCTCCGGGGAGCTGTTTTTT
TRBJ1-3,.,TRBV7-2,.,CASSLVPRTALGGNTIYF,TGTGCCAGCAGCTTAGTCCCTCGCACAGCCTTGGGTGGAAACACCATATATTTT
TRBJ1-6,.,TRBV19,.,CASQVRNNNSPLHF,TGTGCCAGCCAAGTCCGTAACAATAATTCACCCCTCCACTTT